The T cell receptor (beta chain) under discussion was sequenced for a study of CXCR3-negative and CXCR3-positive naive CD8 T cells. CD8+ T cell subsets were each sorted in triplicate, approximately 270,000 cells apiece. The CDR3 totals 15 residues. Germline CDR1 SEHNR, CDR2 FQNEAQ (reference sequence). Libraries were UMI-labeled 5' RACE TRB cDNA. TCRdb re-called the 5' RACE reads; one entry per CDR3 protein, DNA not given. The sample has about 57,000 distinct CDR3 sequences. Overall study findings and caveats: Unlike memory cells, which differed, naive CXCR3-negative and CXCR3-positive cells had similar TRBV-TRBJ usage. Naive subsets showed comparable surface CD5, and TCR interaction strength was also inferred from TRB CDR3 physicochemistry.

As for this clonotype: Its antigen is not identified.

The receptor was derived from a human donor in good health. Some clones in this sample may be carry-over from other donors' samples. This chain links TRBV7-9 with TRBJ2-1; without DNA, the TCRdb call of TRBD1 cannot be checked. Sequencing used memory CD8+ T cells from blood. The CDR3 loop is CASSLGWTGYDEQFF.